One sample yielded the 17 T cell receptor beta chains listed below, sequenced in a study of blood T cell repertoires in COVID-19. Here immunoSEQ multiplex PCR was the method, and the copy in TCRdb shows in-frame clones only, minus some. The sample records 210,000 or so clones, nearly 90% being singletons. Sequenced input: peripheral blood. These receptors were obtained from a man aged 50 to 59 with acute or convalescent COVID-19.

V is TRBV4-3 and J is TRBJ1-1; D is unresolved. The CDR3 has 13 amino acids. Trimming stripped 3 bases from V and 0 bases from J, with 5 bases between. Germline V CDR1 and CDR2: LGHNA, YSLEER. CDR3 region: CASSHTVNTEAFF. The CDR3 DNA reads TGCGCCAGCAGCCATACAGTGAACACTGAAGCTTTCTTT.

CDR3 in amino acids: CASSLKGRGGNEQFF. The CDR3 DNA reads TGTGCCAGCAGCTTGAAGGGACGAGGAGGGAATGAGCAGTTCTTC. The chain combines TRBV5-8 with TRBJ2-1, with D perhaps TRBD2 (6 bases). V lost 1 base and J lost 7, with 15 bases in between. The CDR3 has 15 residues. Germline V gives CDR1 SGHTS, CDR2 YDEGEE. The variable domain in full, with the rest retrieved from reference TRBV5-8 and TRBJ2-1, is EAGVTQSPTHLIKTRGQQATLRCSPISGHTSVYWYQQALGLGLQFLLWYDEGEERNRGNFPPRFSGRQFPNYSSELNVNALELEDSALYLCASSLKGRGGNEQFFGPGTRLTVL.

The sample holds one count of this clone. V is TRBV2 and J is TRBJ1-3, with D perhaps TRBD1 (5 bases). The CDR3 contains 14 residues. The V end lost 2 bases, the J end lost 8 bases, and 13 bases lay between the germline ends. Germline CDR1 and CDR2: SNHLY and FYNNEI. The CDR3 sequence: CASSENPLGHTIYF. The CDR3 nucleotides are TGTGCCAGCAGTGAAAATCCCTTGGGGCACACCATATATTTT.

This chain uses TRBV20-1 with TRBJ1-1; D ambiguous. The CDR3 contains 11 residues. Trimming removed 0 bases at V and 10 bases at J, with 9 bases between. The germline V gene encodes CDR1 DFQATT and CDR2 SNEGSKA (reference sequence). This CDR3 reads CSARDIFSAFF. DNA of the CDR3: TGCAGTGCTAGAGATATCTTCTCAGCTTTCTTT.

The gene calls are TRBV11-1 and TRBJ1-6; D unresolved. The germline V and J ends were trimmed by 1 base and 9 bases, with 10 bases remaining between them. Germline values: CDR1 SGHAT, CDR2 FQDESV (reference sequence). This CDR3 is built from 14 residues. CDR3 residues: CASSLVGLGSPLHF. Here the CDR3 DNA reads TGTGCCAGCAGCTTAGTGGGCTTGGGTTCACCCCTCCACTTT.

CDR3 residues: CSASLEGYEQYF. CDR3 sequence (DNA): TGCAGTGCTAGTCTAGAAGGTTACGAGCAGTACTTC. The V and J genes are TRBV20-1 and TRBJ2-7; unclear D gene. The CDR3 totals 12 residues. Germline loops: CDR1 DFQATT, CDR2 SNEGSKA (reference sequence). With 3 bases removed from V and 4 bases from J, the gap between germline ends came to 10 bases.

This chain connects TRBV9 to TRBJ2-3; TRBD2 aligns across 8 bases. Germline values: CDR1 SGDLS, CDR2 YYNGEE. The CDR3 totals 14 residues. Trimming cost V 2 bases and J 6 bases; bases outside gene matches: 5. The chain's CDR3 is CASSVGLGVDTQYF. CDR3 in DNA: TGTGCCAGCAGCGTGGGACTAGGGGTGGATACGCAGTATTTT. Filled out from reference TRBV9 and TRBJ2-3, the complete variable domain reads DSGVTQTPKHLITATGQRVTLRCSPRSGDLSVYWYQQSLDQGLQFLIQYYNGEERAKGNILERFSAQQFPDLHSELNLSSLELGDSALYFCASSVGLGVDTQYFGPGTRLTVL.

J is TRBJ2-5 and V is TRBV7-2; TRBD1 matches 11 bases. With V trimmed by 4 bases and J by 1 base, 5 bases remained unmatched. From germline, CDR1 is SGHTA and CDR2 FQGNSA. The CDR3 is made up of 16 amino acids. Here the CDR3 reads CASSWTGGAFQETQYF. CDR3 nucleotide sequence: TGTGCCAGCAGCTGGACAGGGGGCGCCTTCCAAGAGACCCAGTACTTC.

This chain joins TRBV2 and TRBJ2-5; unclear D gene. Germline CDR1 is SNHLY and CDR2 is FYNNEI. V gave up 3 bases and J gave up 1 base, with 9 bases separating them. The CDR3 is made up of 14 amino acids. This chain's CDR3 is CASSEIAAQETQYF. The CDR3 DNA is TGTGCCAGCAGTGAGATAGCAGCCCAAGAGACCCAGTACTTC.

The V and J genes are TRBV11-1 and TRBJ1-6; D gene unclear. In germline, CDR1 is SGHAT, CDR2 FQDESV (reference sequence). The CDR3 length is 15 residues. V lost 6 bases, J lost 3 bases, and 12 bases lay in between. In DNA, the CDR3 is TGTGCCAGCAGGCCCCGTGGCAACTATAATTCACCCCTCCACTTT. Protein product: CASRPRGNYNSPLHF. Full variable domain (rest looked up from reference TRBV11-1 and TRBJ1-6): EAEVAQSPRYKITEKSQAVAFWCDPISGHATLYWYRQILGQGPELLVQFQDESVVDDSQLPKDRFSAERLKGVDSTLKIQPAELGDSAMYLCASRPRGNYNSPLHFGNGTRLTVT.

The chain employs TRBV5-1 and TRBJ2-1; TRBD1 aligns across 7 bases. V lost 4 bases, J lost 0 bases, and 16 bases stayed unmatched. The germline CDR1 and CDR2 sequences are SGHRS and YFSETQ. There are 19 residues in the CDR3. CDR3 residues: CASSRRWTGVSSSYNEQFF. CDR3 in DNA: TGCGCCAGCAGCCGAAGATGGACAGGAGTATCGAGCTCCTACAATGAGCAGTTCTTC.

The chain couples TRBV30 to TRBJ1-4, with 9 bases lining up with TRBD1. The CDR3 spans 15 residues. Germline CDR1 GTSNPN, CDR2 SVGIG (reference sequence). The J segment lost 8 bases and the V segment lost 3 bases, leaving 10 bases of the junction unmatched. CDR3 sequence reads: CAWSWGRTGDEKLFF. The DNA for the CDR3 is TGTGCCTGGAGCTGGGGACGGACAGGGGACGAAAAACTGTTTTTT.

V and J are TRBV5-4 and TRBJ2-7; 12 bases are a match to TRBD1. Germline V gene lookup returns CDR1 SGHNT and CDR2 YYREEE (reference sequence). The V segment lost 4 bases and the J segment 5 bases; nucleotides outside the gene matches: 4. CDR3 length: 14 residues. The CDR3 here is CASSRGTGGDEQYV. CDR3 coding DNA: TGTGCCAGCAGCAGAGGGACAGGGGGCGACGAGCAGTACGTC.

The chain uses TRBV10-3 and TRBJ1-2; 9 bases map to TRBD1. This CDR3 is built from 15 residues. The germline V gene encodes CDR1 ENHRY and CDR2 SYGVKD. Germline trimming cut 6 bases from V and 7 bases from J; bases unmatched to any gene: 12. The CDR3 loop reads CAISSFDRGEPGYTF. In nucleotides, the CDR3 is TGTGCCATCAGCTCTTTCGACAGGGGGGAACCTGGCTACACCTTC.

The chain links TRBV5-5 to TRBJ1-1; D is undetermined. The CDR3 has 15 residues. Looked up from germline, CDR1 is SGHKS and CDR2 is YYEKEE (reference sequence). V was trimmed by 4 bases and J by 5 bases, leaving 18 bases between them. The CDR3 loop reads CASSKSEHVRTEAFF. CDR3 coding DNA: TGTGCCAGCAGCAAATCGGAACATGTGAGGACTGAAGCTTTCTTT. Using reference TRBV5-5 and TRBJ1-1 for the parts outside the CDR3, the full variable domain is DAGVTQSPTHLIKTRGQQVTLRCSPISGHKSVSWYQQVLGQGPQFIFQYYEKEERGRGNFPDRFSARQFPNYSSELNVNALLLGDSALYLCASSKSEHVRTEAFFGQGTRLTVV.

V is TRBV18 and J is TRBJ1-5, with 9 bases matching TRBD1. The CDR3 has 15 residues. The V gene end was trimmed by 5 bases and the J gene end by 5 bases; junction bases not matched to a gene: 7. Germline V CDR1 and CDR2: KGHSH, LQKENI. CDR3 DNA sequence: TGTGCCAGCTCAGGCGGGACAGGGTGGGATCAGCCCCAGCATTTT. Translating gives CASSGGTGWDQPQHF.

The V gene is TRBV11-1, the J gene TRBJ1-1; D call uncertain. Germline CDR1 and CDR2: SGHAT and FQDESV (reference sequence). Trimming shortened V by 8 bases and J by 2 bases, and 18 bases separated the two germline ends. The CDR3 is made up of 15 amino acids. CDR3: CASSGPSLINTEAFF. CDR3 nucleotide sequence: TGTGCCAGCTCTGGGCCCAGTTTGATAAACACTGAAGCTTTCTTT.